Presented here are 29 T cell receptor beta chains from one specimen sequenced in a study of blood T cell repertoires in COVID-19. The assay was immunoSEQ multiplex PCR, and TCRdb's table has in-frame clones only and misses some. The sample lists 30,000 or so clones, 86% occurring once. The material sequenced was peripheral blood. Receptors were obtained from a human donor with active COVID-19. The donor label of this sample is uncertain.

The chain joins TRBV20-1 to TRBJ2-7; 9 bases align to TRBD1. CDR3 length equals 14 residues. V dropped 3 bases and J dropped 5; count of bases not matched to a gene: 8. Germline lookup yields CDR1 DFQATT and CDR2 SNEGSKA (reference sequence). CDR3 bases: TGCAGTGCTAGTTCGGGGACAGGGAACGACGAGCAGTACTTC. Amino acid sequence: CSASSGTGNDEQYF.

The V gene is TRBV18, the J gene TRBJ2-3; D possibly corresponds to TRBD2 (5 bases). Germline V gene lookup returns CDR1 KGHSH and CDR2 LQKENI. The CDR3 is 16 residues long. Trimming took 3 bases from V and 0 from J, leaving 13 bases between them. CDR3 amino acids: CASSPKRAGSTDTQYF. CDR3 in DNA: TGTGCCAGCTCACCCAAGAGGGCGGGTAGCACAGATACGCAGTATTTT.

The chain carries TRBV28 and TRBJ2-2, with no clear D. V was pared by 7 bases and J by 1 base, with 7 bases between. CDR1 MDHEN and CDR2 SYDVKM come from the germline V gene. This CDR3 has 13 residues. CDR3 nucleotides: TGTGCCAGCAATGTTAGGAACACCGGGGAGCTGTTTTTT. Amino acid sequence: CASNVRNTGELFF.

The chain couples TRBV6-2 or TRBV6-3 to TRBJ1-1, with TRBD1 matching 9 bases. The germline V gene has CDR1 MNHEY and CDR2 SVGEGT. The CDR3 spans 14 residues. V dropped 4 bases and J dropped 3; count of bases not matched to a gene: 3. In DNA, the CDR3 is TGTGCCAGCAGTTGGACAGGGGTTGACACTGAAGCTTTCTTT. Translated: CASSWTGVDTEAFF.

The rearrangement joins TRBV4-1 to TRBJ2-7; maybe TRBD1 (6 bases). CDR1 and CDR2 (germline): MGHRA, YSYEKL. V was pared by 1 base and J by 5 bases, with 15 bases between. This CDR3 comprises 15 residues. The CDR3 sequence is CASSQGGYREHEQYF. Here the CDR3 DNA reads TGCGCCAGCAGCCAAGGTGGTTACAGGGAACACGAGCAGTACTTC.

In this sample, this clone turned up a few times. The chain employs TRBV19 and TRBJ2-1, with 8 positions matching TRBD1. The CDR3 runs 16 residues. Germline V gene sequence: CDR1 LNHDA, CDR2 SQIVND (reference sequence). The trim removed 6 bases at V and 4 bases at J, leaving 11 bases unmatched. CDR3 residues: CASSDTGTGPYNEQFF. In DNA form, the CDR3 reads TGTGCCAGTAGCGACACCGGGACAGGACCATACAATGAGCAGTTCTTC.

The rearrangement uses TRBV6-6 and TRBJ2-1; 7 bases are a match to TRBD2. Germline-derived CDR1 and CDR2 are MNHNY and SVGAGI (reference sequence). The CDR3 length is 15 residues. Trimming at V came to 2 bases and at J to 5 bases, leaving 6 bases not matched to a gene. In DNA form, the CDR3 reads TGTGCCAGCAGTTACCGAGCGGGGCGTGACAATGAGCAGTTCTTC. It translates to CASSYRAGRDNEQFF.

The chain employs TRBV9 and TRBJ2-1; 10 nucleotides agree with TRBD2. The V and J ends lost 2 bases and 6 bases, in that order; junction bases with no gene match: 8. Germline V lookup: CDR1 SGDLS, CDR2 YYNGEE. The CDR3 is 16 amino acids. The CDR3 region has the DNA TGTGCCAGCAGCGTTTCCGGGACTAGCGTTTTCAATGAGCAGTTCTTC. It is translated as CASSVSGTSVFNEQFF.

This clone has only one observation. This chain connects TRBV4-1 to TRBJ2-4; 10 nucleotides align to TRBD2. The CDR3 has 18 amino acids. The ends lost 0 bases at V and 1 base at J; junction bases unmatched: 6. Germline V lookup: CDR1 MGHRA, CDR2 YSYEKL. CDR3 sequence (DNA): TGCGCCAGCAGCCAAGATCCAGCGGGGGGGCCGGCCAAAAACATTCAGTACTTC. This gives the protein CASSQDPAGGPAKNIQYF.

As DNA, the CDR3 is TGTGCCAGCAGCGAAGCGCTAGCGGGCATCACAGATACGCAGTATTTT. Amino acid sequence: CASSEALAGITDTQYF. The V call is TRBV7-8, the J call TRBJ2-3, with 8 bases fitting TRBD2. Germline V gives CDR1 SGHVS, CDR2 FQNEAQ. This CDR3 has 16 residues. The trim removed 5 bases at V and 2 bases at J, leaving 9 bases unmatched.

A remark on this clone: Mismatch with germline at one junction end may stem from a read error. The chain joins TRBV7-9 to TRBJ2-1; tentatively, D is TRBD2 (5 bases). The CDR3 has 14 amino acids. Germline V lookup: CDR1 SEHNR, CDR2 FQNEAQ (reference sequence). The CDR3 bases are TGTGCCAGCAGTCTTATTGACGGCGGGTCTTTCCCCCTCTTC. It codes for CASSLIDGGSFPLF.

The CDR3 sequence is CASSVAGGAQETQYF. Here the CDR3 DNA reads TGTGCCAGCAGCGTGGCAGGGGGCGCGCAGGAGACCCAGTACTTC. This rearrangement joins TRBV11-3 to TRBJ2-5; 8 nucleotides line up with TRBD1. CDR1 is SGHNT and CDR2 is YENEEA in the germline V gene. Trimming took 5 bases from V and 5 from J; bases not matched to a gene: 10. This CDR3 is built from 15 residues.

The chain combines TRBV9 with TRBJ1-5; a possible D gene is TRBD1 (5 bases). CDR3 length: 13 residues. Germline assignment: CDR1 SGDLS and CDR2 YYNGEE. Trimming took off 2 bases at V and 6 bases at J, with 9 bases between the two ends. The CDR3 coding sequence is TGTGCCAGCAGCGTTGGGGGACTTCAGCCCCAGCATTTT. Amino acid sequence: CASSVGGLQPQHF.

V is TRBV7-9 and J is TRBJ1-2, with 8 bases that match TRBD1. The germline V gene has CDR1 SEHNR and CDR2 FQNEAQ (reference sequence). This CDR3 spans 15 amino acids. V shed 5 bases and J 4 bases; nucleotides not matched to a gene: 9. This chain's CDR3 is CASSPRQGQSYGYTF. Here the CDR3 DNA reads TGTGCCAGCAGCCCTCGACAGGGGCAGAGCTATGGCTACACCTTC. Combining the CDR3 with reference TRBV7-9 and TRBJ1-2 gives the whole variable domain DTGVSQNPRHKITKRGQNVTFRCDPISEHNRLYWYRQTLGQGPEFLTYFQNEAQLEKSRLLSDRFSAERPKGSFSTLEIQRTEQGDSAMYLCASSPRQGQSYGYTFGSGTRLTVV.

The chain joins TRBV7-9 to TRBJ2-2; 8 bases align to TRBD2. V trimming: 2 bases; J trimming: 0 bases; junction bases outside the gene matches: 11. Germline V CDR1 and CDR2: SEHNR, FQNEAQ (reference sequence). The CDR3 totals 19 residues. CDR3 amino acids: CASSLPKEAGVSNTGELFF. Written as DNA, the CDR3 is TGTGCCAGCAGCTTACCCAAAGAAGCGGGGGTTTCGAACACCGGGGAGCTGTTTTTT.

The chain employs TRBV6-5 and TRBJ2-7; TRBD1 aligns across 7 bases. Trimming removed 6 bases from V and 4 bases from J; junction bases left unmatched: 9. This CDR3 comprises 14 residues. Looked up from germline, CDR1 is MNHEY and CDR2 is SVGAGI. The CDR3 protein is CASSEARGPYEQYF. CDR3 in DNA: TGTGCCAGCAGCGAGGCAAGGGGGCCGTACGAGCAGTACTTC.

As DNA, the CDR3 is TGTGCCAGCAGCCTCTCTCAGCGAGGGCTAAATGAAAAACTGTTTTTT. It codes for CASSLSQRGLNEKLFF. V usage is TRBV9 and J usage is TRBJ1-4; no reliable D call. CDR3 length equals 16 residues. Trimming removed 4 bases at V and 5 bases at J, with 18 bases between. Germline lookup yields CDR1 SGDLS and CDR2 YYNGEE. Drawing the rest from reference TRBV9 and TRBJ1-4, the complete variable domain is DSGVTQTPKHLITATGQRVTLRCSPRSGDLSVYWYQQSLDQGLQFLIQYYNGEERAKGNILERFSAQQFPDLHSELNLSSLELGDSALYFCASSLSQRGLNEKLFFGSGTQLSVL.

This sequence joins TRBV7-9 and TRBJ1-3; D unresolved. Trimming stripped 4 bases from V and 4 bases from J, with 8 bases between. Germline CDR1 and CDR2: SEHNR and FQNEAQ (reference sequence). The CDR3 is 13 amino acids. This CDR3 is CASSYTPGNTIYF. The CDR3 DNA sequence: TGTGCCAGCAGCTATACTCCAGGAAACACCATATATTTT.

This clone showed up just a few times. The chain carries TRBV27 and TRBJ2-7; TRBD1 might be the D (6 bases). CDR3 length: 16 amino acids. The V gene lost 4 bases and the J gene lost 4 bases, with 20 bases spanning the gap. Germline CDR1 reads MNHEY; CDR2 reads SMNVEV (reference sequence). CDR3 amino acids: CASSYPGHPHSYEQYF. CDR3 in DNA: TGTGCCAGCAGTTACCCGGGACATCCCCATTCTTACGAGCAGTACTTC.

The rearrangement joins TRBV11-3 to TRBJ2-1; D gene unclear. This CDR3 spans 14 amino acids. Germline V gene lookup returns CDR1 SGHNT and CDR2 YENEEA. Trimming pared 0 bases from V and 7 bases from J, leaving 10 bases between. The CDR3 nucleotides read TGTGCCAGCAGCTTAGATTCACAGAGAAATGAGCAGTTCTTC. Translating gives CASSLDSQRNEQFF.

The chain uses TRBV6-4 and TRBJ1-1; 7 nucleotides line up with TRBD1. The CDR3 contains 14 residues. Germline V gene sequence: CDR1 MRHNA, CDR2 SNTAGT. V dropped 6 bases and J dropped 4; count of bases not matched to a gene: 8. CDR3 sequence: CASRPTGAGTEAFF. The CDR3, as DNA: TGTGCCAGCAGACCCACAGGGGCGGGCACTGAAGCTTTCTTT.

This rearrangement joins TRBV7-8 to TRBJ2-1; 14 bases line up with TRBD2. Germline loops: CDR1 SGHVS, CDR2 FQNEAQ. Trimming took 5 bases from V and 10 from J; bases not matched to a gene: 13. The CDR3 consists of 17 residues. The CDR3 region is CASSPTSGTSGSREQFF. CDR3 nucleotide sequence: TGTGCCAGCAGCCCAACGTCCGGGACTAGCGGGAGTCGCGAGCAGTTCTTC. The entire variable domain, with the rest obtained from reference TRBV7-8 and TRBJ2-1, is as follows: GAGVSQSPRYKVAKRGQDVALRCDPISGHVSLFWYQQALGQGPEFLTYFQNEAQLDKSGLPSDRFFAERPEGSVSTLKIQRTQQEDSAVYLCASSPTSGTSGSREQFFGPGTRLTVL.

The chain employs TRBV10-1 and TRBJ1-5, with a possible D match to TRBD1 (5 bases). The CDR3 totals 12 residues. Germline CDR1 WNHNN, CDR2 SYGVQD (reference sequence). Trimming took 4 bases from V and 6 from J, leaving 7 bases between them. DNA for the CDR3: TGCGCCAGCAGTGCAGGGTCTCAGCCCCAGCATTTT. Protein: CASSAGSQPQHF.

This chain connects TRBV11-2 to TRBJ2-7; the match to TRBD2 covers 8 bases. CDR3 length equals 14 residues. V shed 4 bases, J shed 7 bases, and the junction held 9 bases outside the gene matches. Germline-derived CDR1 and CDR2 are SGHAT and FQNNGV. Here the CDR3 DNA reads TGTGCCAGCAGCTCACCGGGACTAGGGAAAGAGCAGTACTTC. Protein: CASSSPGLGKEQYF.

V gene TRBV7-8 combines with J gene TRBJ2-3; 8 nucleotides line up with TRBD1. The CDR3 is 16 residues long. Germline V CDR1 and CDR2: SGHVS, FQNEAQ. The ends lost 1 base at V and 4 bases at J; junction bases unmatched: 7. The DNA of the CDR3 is TGTGCCAGCAGCTTAGTCGGGACAGGTATCCCAGATACGCAGTATTTT. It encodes CASSLVGTGIPDTQYF. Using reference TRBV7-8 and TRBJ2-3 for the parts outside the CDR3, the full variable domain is GAGVSQSPRYKVAKRGQDVALRCDPISGHVSLFWYQQALGQGPEFLTYFQNEAQLDKSGLPSDRFFAERPEGSVSTLKIQRTQQEDSAVYLCASSLVGTGIPDTQYFGPGTRLTVL.

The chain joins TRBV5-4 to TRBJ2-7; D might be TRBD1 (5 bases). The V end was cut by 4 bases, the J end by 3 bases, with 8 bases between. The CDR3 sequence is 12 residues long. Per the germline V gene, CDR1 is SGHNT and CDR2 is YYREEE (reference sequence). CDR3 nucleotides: TGTGCCAGCAGCCGAGACAGCTACGAGCAGTACTTC. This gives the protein CASSRDSYEQYF.

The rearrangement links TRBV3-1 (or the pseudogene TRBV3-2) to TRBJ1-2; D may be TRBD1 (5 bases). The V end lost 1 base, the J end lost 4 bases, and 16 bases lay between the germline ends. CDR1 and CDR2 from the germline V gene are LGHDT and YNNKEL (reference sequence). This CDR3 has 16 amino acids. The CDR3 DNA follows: TGTGCCAGCAGCCAAGCTTTGGGACTTCAATCCTATGGCTACACCTTC. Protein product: CASSQALGLQSYGYTF.

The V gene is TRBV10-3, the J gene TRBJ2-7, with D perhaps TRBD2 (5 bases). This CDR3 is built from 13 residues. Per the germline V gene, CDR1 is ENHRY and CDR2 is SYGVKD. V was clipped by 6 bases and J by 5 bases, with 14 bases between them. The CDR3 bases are TGTGCCATCAGCGCCGATCTAGCAGACGAGCAGTACTTC. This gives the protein CAISADLADEQYF.

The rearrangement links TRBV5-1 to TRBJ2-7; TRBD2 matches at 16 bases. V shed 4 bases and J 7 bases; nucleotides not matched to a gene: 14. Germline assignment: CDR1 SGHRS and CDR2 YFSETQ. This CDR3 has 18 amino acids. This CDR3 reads CASSVAPGLAGGPGEQYF. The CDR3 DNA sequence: TGCGCCAGCAGCGTGGCTCCGGGACTAGCGGGAGGGCCGGGGGAGCAGTACTTC.